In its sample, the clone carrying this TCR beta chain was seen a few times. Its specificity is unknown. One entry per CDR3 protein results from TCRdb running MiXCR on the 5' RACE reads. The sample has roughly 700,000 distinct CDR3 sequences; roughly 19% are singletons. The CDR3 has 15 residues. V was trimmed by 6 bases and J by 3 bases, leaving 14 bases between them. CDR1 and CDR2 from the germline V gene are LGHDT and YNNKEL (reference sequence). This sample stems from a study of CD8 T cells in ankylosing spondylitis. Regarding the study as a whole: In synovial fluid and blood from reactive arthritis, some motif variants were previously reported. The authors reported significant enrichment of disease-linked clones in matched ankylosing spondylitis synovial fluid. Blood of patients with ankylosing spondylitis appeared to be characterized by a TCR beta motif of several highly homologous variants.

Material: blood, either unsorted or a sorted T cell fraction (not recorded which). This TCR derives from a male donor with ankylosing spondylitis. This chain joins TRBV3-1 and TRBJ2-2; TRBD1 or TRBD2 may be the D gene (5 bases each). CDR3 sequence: CASSGSPGHTGELFF. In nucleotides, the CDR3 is TGTGCCAGCAGTGGTAGTCCGGGACACACCGGGGAGCTGTTTTTT. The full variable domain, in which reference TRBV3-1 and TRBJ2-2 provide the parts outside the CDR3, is DTAVSQTPKYLVTQMGNDKSIKCEQNLGHDTMYWYKQDSKKFLKIMFSYNNKELIINETVPNRFSPKSPDKAHLNLHINSLELGDSAVYFCASSGSPGHTGELFFGEGSRLTVL.